Following are 12 T cell receptor beta chains from one sample sequenced in a study of blood T cells in healthy people across ages. Then a second PCR, running about 6 to 12 cycles, was carried out with a sample-barcoded 5' primer and a J-beta primer mix. TCRdb used MiXCR to reprocess the 5' RACE reads, holding one entry per CDR3 protein. Here the sample spans some 900,000 distinct CDR3 sequences, roughly 43% being singletons. Sequenced sample: blood. These receptor sequences come from a young man in good health.

As concerns this clonotype: One end of the junction fails to match germline, which may point to a read error. The J gene is TRBJ1-1, the V gene TRBV2; D ambiguous. The CDR3 loop spans 14 amino acids. The V gene's germline CDR1 is SNHLY and CDR2 FYNNEI. The DNA for the CDR3 is TGTGCCAGCAGTGAACGCCTCATGAACGCTGAAGCTTTCTTT. Its protein product is CASSERLMNAEAFF. The full variable domain, its missing parts supplied by reference TRBV2 and TRBJ1-1, is EPEVTQTPSHQVTQMGQEVILRCVPISNHLYFYWYRQILGQKVEFLVSFYNNEISEKSEIFDDQFSVERPDGSNFTLKIRSTKLEDSAMYFCASSERLMNAEAFFGQGTRLTVV.

The sample holds a few counts of this clonotype. V and J are TRBV29-1 and TRBJ1-4, with D maybe TRBD1 (6 bases). This CDR3 has 13 residues. CDR1 and CDR2 from the germline V gene are SQVTM and ANQGSEA. V was pared by 1 base and J by 6 bases, with 9 bases between. CDR3 protein: CSVEGNRDEKLFF. The CDR3 bases are TGCAGCGTTGAAGGGAACAGGGATGAAAAACTGTTTTTT.

The chain has TRBV12-3 or TRBV12-4 and TRBJ2-4; the match to TRBD2 covers 9 bases. The J segment lost 15 bases and the V segment lost 1 base, leaving 7 bases of the junction unmatched. The CDR3 contains 13 residues. This CDR3 is CASSLEQRGVAYF. CDR3 nucleotide sequence: TGTGCCAGCAGTTTAGAGCAGCGGGGGGTTGCGTACTTC.

Only a few counts were recorded for this clonotype. J is TRBJ1-2 and V is TRBV4-1, with D perhaps TRBD1 (5 bases). The CDR3 covers 17 residues. Germline values: CDR1 MGHRA, CDR2 YSYEKL. Trimming removed 0 bases at V and 2 bases at J, with 16 bases between. CDR3 DNA: TGCGCCAGCAGCCAAGAGCTTTTAGGGACGGCGAACTATGGCTACACCTTC. Protein: CASSQELLGTANYGYTF.

The chain couples TRBV5-1 to TRBJ2-7, with D unresolved. Looked up from germline, CDR1 is SGHRS and CDR2 is YFSETQ. The CDR3 is 15 amino acids. Trimming cost V 0 bases and J 2 bases, with 12 bases left between them. CDR3 coding DNA: TGCGCCAGCAGCTTGGATGTCTCGGTTCCCTACGAGCAGTACTTC. This gives the protein CASSLDVSVPYEQYF.

This clonotype was counted only a few times. The chain is built from TRBV15 and TRBJ2-3, with TRBD2 matching 7 bases. Germline CDR1 and CDR2: LNHNV and YYDKDF (reference sequence). The CDR3 is made up of 16 amino acids. With 0 bases clipped from V and 3 bases from J, the junction kept 6 bases outside the gene matches. This CDR3 reads CATSRDTRLATDTQYF. The CDR3 DNA reads as TGTGCCACCAGCAGAGATACGAGACTAGCAACAGATACGCAGTATTTT.

V usage is TRBV6-5 and J usage is TRBJ1-2; possibly TRBD1 for D (5 bases). The CDR3 extends over 15 amino acids. V gave up 5 bases and J gave up 6 bases, with 19 bases separating them. Germline V lookup: CDR1 MNHEY, CDR2 SVGAGI. CDR3: CASSRRDRARNGYTF. CDR3 in DNA: TGTGCCAGCAGTCGTCGGGACCGCGCTAGGAATGGCTACACCTTC.

DNA for the CDR3: TGCAGTGCTAGCGGGGGGGCAGATACTGAGCAGTTCTTC. It translates to CSASGGADTEQFF. The chain joins TRBV20-1 to TRBJ2-1, with TRBD2 matching over 8 bases. The junction had 7 bases not matched to a gene; V was cut back by 3 bases and J by 9 bases. Germline V gives CDR1 DFQATT, CDR2 SNEGSKA (reference sequence). This CDR3 comprises 13 residues.

V is TRBV28 and J is TRBJ1-1; no clear D gene. V lost 7 bases to trimming and J lost 3 bases, with 18 bases between them. This CDR3 contains 15 residues. Looked up from germline, CDR1 is MDHEN and CDR2 is SYDVKM. Here the CDR3 reads CASTAPASGDTEAFF. In nucleotides, the CDR3 is TGTGCCAGCACCGCTCCAGCCTCGGGAGACACTGAAGCTTTCTTT.

The gene calls are TRBV6-4 and TRBJ2-7, with TRBD1 as a possible D gene (6 bases). TRBJ2-5 explains the end of the DNA better; the J call may be wrong. The CDR3 length is 15 residues. CDR1 and CDR2 from the germline V gene are MRHNA and SNTAGT. The CDR3 DNA follows: TGTGCCAGCAGTGACTTCGTGGGGGCGCGGGAGACCCAGTACTTC. It translates to CASSDFVGARETQYF.

The genes are TRBV9 and TRBJ1-1; tentative D call: TRBD1 (6 bases). V gave up 0 bases and J gave up 4 bases, with 10 bases separating them. CDR3 length: 14 amino acids. The germline V gene encodes CDR1 SGDLS and CDR2 YYNGEE. In DNA form, the CDR3 reads TGTGCCAGCAGCGTAGAGGGCAGGGGCACTGAAGCTTTCTTT. Translation gives CASSVEGRGTEAFF. The complete variable domain, with remaining parts taken from reference TRBV9 and TRBJ1-1, reads DSGVTQTPKHLITATGQRVTLRCSPRSGDLSVYWYQQSLDQGLQFLIQYYNGEERAKGNILERFSAQQFPDLHSELNLSSLELGDSALYFCASSVEGRGTEAFFGQGTRLTVV.

The chain combines TRBV25-1 with TRBJ1-2; D gene uncertain. CDR3 length equals 12 residues. Between the trimmed V and J ends, which lost 7 bases and 5 bases, there was a span of 11 bases. CDR1 and CDR2 (germline): MGHDK, SYGVNS. The CDR3 coding sequence is TGTGCCAGCATAGGACGGGGTTATGGCTACACCTTC. Amino acids: CASIGRGYGYTF.